The entry that follows covers one T cell receptor beta chain sequence. CDR3 length equals 14 residues. V was cut by 1 base and J by 7 bases, with 15 bases left in between. Looked up from germline, CDR1 is SGHDT and CDR2 is YYEEEE. This table comes from immunoSEQ multiplex PCR, and its TCRdb copy is limited to in-frame clones, with some not included. The sample carries 79,000 or so clones, around nine tenths recorded once. The data belong to a study of T cell changes during pregnancy in multiple sclerosis. The sequences come from CD4+ T cells from peripheral blood mononuclear cells, collected before pregnancy. The chain combines TRBV5-6 with TRBJ2-7, with no clear D. This TCR derives from a female donor with multiple sclerosis, enrolled in a pregnancy study. The CDR3 sequence: CASSLWAPDREQYF. The CDR3 nucleotides are TGTGCCAGCAGCTTGTGGGCCCCTGATCGGGAGCAGTACTTC.